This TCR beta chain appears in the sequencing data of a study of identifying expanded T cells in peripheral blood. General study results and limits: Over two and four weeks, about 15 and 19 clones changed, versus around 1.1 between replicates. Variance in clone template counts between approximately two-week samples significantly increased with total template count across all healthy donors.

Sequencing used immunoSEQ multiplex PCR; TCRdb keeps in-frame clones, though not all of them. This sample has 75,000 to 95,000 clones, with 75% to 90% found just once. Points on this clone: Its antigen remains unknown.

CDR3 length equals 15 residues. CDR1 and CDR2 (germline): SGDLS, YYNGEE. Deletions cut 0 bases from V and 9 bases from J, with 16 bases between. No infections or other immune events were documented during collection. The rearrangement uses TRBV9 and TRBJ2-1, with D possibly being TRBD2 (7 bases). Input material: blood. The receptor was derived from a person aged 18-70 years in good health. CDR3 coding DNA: TGTGCCAGCAGCGTAGGAGGGGGAGGGGCACGTGAGCAGTTCTTC. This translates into CASSVGGGGAREQFF.